Listed below are T cell receptor beta chains from one sample, sequenced in a study of cytomegalovirus exposure and HLA in healthy donors. Profiled with immunoSEQ multiplex PCR; TCRdb holds only in-frame clones, not every one. The sample has 130,000 or so clones, roughly 85% seen once. Sample: PBMCs. The origin of the receptors is a woman in her twenties or thirties in good health and CMV-seropositive. The CDR3 runs from the conserved cysteine through the conserved F or W. Expanded clones are given a class, and other clones once, few, many or no size at all.

abundance	v_gene	j_gene	CDR3aa
-	TRBV6-1	TRBJ2-1	CASCEPTYNEQFF
-	TRBV10-3	TRBJ1-1	CAISDRGGKAFF
-	TRBV7-9	TRBJ2-3	CASRLHVVTLTDTQYF
-	TRBV7-9	TRBJ2-7	CASSPWTSGGTYEQYF
-	TRBV5-1	TRBJ1-2	CASSLRQGGNYGYTF
-	TRBV27	TRBJ2-5	CASSPISGRAPGRTQYF
-	TRBV27	TRBJ2-7	CASSFTGSYEQYF
-	TRBV7-9	TRBJ1-6	CASSLGIGGNNSPLHF
-	TRBV18	TRBJ2-5	CASSPTGTTVETQYF
-	TRBV5-6	TRBJ1-5	CASSLGQGARQPQHF
few	TRBV4-2	TRBJ2-1	CASSQAQGSYNEQFF
once	TRBV5-1	TRBJ1-4	CASSHGTSGSPNEKLFF
-	TRBV27	TRBJ1-5	CASSDRSNQPQHF
-	TRBV5-1	TRBJ2-1	CASSLDQRGSSYNEQFF
-	TRBV28	TRBJ1-5	CASSLGGTESQPQHF
-	TRBV5-1	TRBJ1-4	CASSLEGAQEKLFF
-	TRBV25-1	TRBJ1-2	CASSESFYGYTF
-	TRBV7-9	TRBJ1-1	CASSLDTEAFF
few	TRBV19	TRBJ2-5	CASSRRLQETQYF
few	TRBV27	TRBJ1-1	CASSSGLIGTNTEAFF
-	TRBV6-5	TRBJ1-4	CASSFGTGATNEKLFF
-	TRBV30	TRBJ2-2	CARGSGELFF
-	TRBV6-5	TRBJ1-5	CASRGSWQPQHF